A selection of T cell receptor beta chains follows, all from one sample in a study of cytomegalovirus exposure and HLA in healthy donors. Measured with immunoSEQ multiplex PCR; TCRdb has only the in-frame clones, and not every one. The sample consists of fewer than 250,000 clones, less than 85% of them appearing once. The specimen sequenced was PBMCs. The receptors here all came from a man aged 30-40 years in good health and CMV-seropositive. Both conserved end residues are part of each CDR3. The D gene is left open where the match is weak. A clone size is listed for some rows: how often the clone was seen (once, few, many), or a class if it is expanded.

j_gene,abundance,d_gene,v_gene,CDR3aa,CDR3nt
TRBJ2-3,.,TRBD2,TRBV4-3,CASSQTRLAGSDTQYF,TGCGCCAGCAGCCAAACCCGGCTAGCGGGTTCGGATACGCAGTATTTT
TRBJ2-5,.,.,TRBV30,CAWSVAGSETQYF,TGTGCCTGGAGTGTGGCAGGGTCGGAGACCCAGTACTTC
TRBJ2-2,.,.,TRBV30,CAYSTGRNLGELFF,TGTGCCTATTCGACAGGGAGGAATCTGGGGGAGCTGTTTTTT
TRBJ2-5,.,TRBD2,TRBV10-2,CASSPGLAGGQETQYF,TGCGCCAGCAGTCCCGGACTAGCGGGGGGTCAAGAGACCCAGTACTTC
TRBJ1-2,.,.,TRBV5-1,CASSLQQGRYGYTF,TGCGCCAGCAGCTTGCAACAGGGCCGCTATGGCTACACCTTC
TRBJ2-3,.,.,TRBV4-3,CASSQLLGRHTQYF,TGCGCCAGCAGCCAATTACTAGGACGTCATACGCAGTATTTT
TRBJ2-7,.,.,TRBV6-5,CASRKTGTYEQYF,TGTGCCAGCAGGAAGACAGGAACCTACGAGCAGTACTTC
TRBJ2-4,.,.,TRBV5-6,CASSLSAIAKNIQYF,TGTGCCAGCAGCTTAAGTGCGATAGCCAAAAACATTCAGTACTTC
TRBJ1-1,.,.,TRBV6-1,CASSDLHSMNTEAFF,TGTGCCAGCAGCGATCTCCACAGCATGAACACTGAAGCTTTCTTT
TRBJ2-7,.,.,TRBV10-3,CAISAGTREYEQYF,TGTGCCATCAGTGCCGGGACAAGGGAATACGAGCAGTACTTC
TRBJ2-1,.,.,TRBV7-2,CASSFIHEQFF,TGTGCCAGCAGCTTCATCCATGAGCAGTTCTTC
TRBJ2-5,.,TRBD1,TRBV28,CASSPTDRGPETQYF,TGTGCCAGCAGTCCAACGGACAGGGGGCCGGAGACCCAGTACTTC
TRBJ2-6,.,.,TRBV6-5,CASSRILSGANVLTF,TGTGCCAGCAGTCGTATTTTGTCTGGGGCCAACGTCCTGACTTTC
TRBJ2-5,few,TRBD2,TRBV30,CAWSEWAGVYQETQYF,TGTGCCTGGAGTGAATGGGCGGGAGTGTACCAAGAGACCCAGTACTTC
TRBJ1-2,.,.,TRBV4-1,CASSQDLDGRAYGYTF,TGCGCCAGCAGCCAAGATCTTGACGGGAGAGCCTATGGCTACACCTTC
TRBJ1-1,.,TRBD1,TRBV9,CASSSGGLAFF,TGTGCCAGCAGCTCAGGGGGCCTAGCTTTCTTT
TRBJ2-5,.,TRBD1,TRBV5-1,CASSDRGIKETQYF,TGCGCCAGCTCGGACAGGGGGATTAAAGAGACCCAGTACTTC
TRBJ1-5,.,.,TRBV28,CASSLRRVGPQPQHF,TGTGCCAGCAGTTTAAGAAGGGTGGGGCCCCAACCCCAGCATTTT
TRBJ2-1,few,TRBD2,TRBV7-3,CASSLGTSDRNEQFF,TGTGCCAGCAGCCTCGGGACTAGCGATAGGAATGAGCAGTTCTTC
TRBJ2-7,.,.,TRBV7-8,CASSRGDRSYEQYF,TGTGCCAGCAGCCGGGGGGACAGGTCCTACGAGCAGTACTTC
TRBJ2-7,few,.,TRBV30,CACGTSATYEQYF,TGTGCCTGCGGGACATCGGCGACCTACGAGCAGTACTTC
TRBJ2-1,.,.,TRBV19,CASSMIPGHEQFF,TGTGCCAGTAGTATGATCCCTGGGCACGAGCAGTTCTTC
TRBJ1-5,.,.,TRBV30,CAWSRTENQPQHF,TGTGCCTGGAGCAGGACAGAGAATCAGCCCCAGCATTTT
TRBJ2-1,.,TRBD2,TRBV11-2,CASSPRTSVILSSYNEQFF,TGTGCCAGCAGCCCCCGGACTAGCGTAATTCTAAGCTCCTACAATGAGCAGTTCTTC
TRBJ2-4,.,TRBD1,TRBV4-2,CASSHRDRGSIQYF,TGTGCCAGCAGCCACCGGGACAGGGGAAGCATTCAGTACTTC
TRBJ1-2,.,.,TRBV5-4,CASSLKQGIDYGYTF,TGTGCCAGCAGCTTGAAGCAGGGGATCGACTATGGCTACACCTTC
TRBJ2-1,.,TRBD2,TRBV18,CASSPSLAGGYNEQFF,TGTGCCAGCTCACCATCCCTAGCGGGAGGGTACAATGAGCAGTTCTTC
TRBJ2-7,.,TRBD1,TRBV27,CASSSSRPDRGGSYEQYF,TGTGCCAGCAGTTCCAGCCGACCTGACAGGGGCGGGTCGTACGAGCAGTACTTC
TRBJ2-5,.,TRBD2,TRBV7-2,CASSLGTGGPETQYF,TGTGCCAGCAGCTTAGGAACGGGAGGGCCGGAGACCCAGTACTTC
TRBJ2-5,.,.,TRBV9,CASSPASGTSIETQYF,TGTGCCAGCAGCCCTGCGTCCGGGACTTCGATAGAGACCCAGTACTTC
TRBJ1-6,.,.,TRBV7-9,CASSPGRANSPLHF,TGTGCCAGCAGCCCGGGGAGGGCTAATTCACCCCTCCACTTT
TRBJ1-4,.,.,TRBV4-1,CASSRGRARGTNEKLFF,TGCGCCAGCAGCCGGGGCAGGGCCCGAGGAACTAATGAAAAACTGTTTTTT
TRBJ2-1,.,TRBD2,TRBV7-2,CASSLVSGFDNEQFF,TGTGCCAGCAGCTTAGTTAGCGGGTTCGACAATGAGCAGTTCTTC
TRBJ2-3,.,TRBD2,TRBV30,CAWSRALAGNTDTQYF,TGTGCCTGGAGTCGAGCTCTAGCGGGGAACACAGATACGCAGTATTTT
TRBJ1-4,.,TRBD1,TRBV5-1,CASSPGQGIREKLFF,TGCGCCAGCAGCCCAGGACAGGGGATCCGGGAAAAACTGTTTTTT
TRBJ2-1,.,.,TRBV5-4,CASSLVGGEQFF,TGTGCCAGCAGCTTGGTCGGGGGTGAGCAGTTCTTC
TRBJ2-2,once,.,TRBV15,CATSRPFKGHRTGELFF,TGTGCCACCAGCAGACCGTTCAAGGGACACCGTACCGGGGAGCTGTTTTTT
TRBJ1-5,.,.,TRBV19,CASSMTTYQPQHF,TGTGCCAGTAGTATGACAACTTATCAGCCCCAGCATTTT
TRBJ2-5,.,TRBD2,TRBV7-7,CASSLAGRETQYF,TGTGCTAGCAGCTTAGCGGGGCGGGAGACCCAGTACTTC
TRBJ1-2,.,.,TRBV15,CATSRVGGYDGYTF,TGTGCCACCAGCAGAGTAGGGGGATACGATGGCTACACCTTC
TRBJ1-4,.,.,TRBV18,CASSGQRNEKLFF,TGTGCCAGCTCAGGACAGCGTAATGAAAAACTGTTTTTT
TRBJ2-6,.,.,TRBV6-5,CASSTSSGANVLTF,TGTGCCAGCAGCACCAGCTCTGGGGCCAACGTCCTGACTTTC
TRBJ2-5,.,.,TRBV7-2,CASSIVRTTQETQYF,TGTGCCAGCAGCATCGTAAGGACAACCCAAGAGACCCAGTACTTC